The 2 T cell receptor beta chains given below trace back to one sample, sequenced in a study of cytomegalovirus exposure and HLA in healthy donors. Primers for the PCR totalled 60 Vbeta and 13 Jbeta. Method: immunoSEQ multiplex PCR; TCRdb's copy keeps in-frame clones and lacks some. The sample contains approximately 110,000 clones, more than 75% of which appear only once. What was sequenced was PBMCs. These receptors came from a woman in her fifties or sixties in good health and CMV-seropositive.

The chain carries TRBV15 and TRBJ1-3; D remains ambiguous. Germline V gene lookup returns CDR1 LNHNV and CDR2 YYDKDF (reference sequence). The CDR3 length is 14 residues. Trimming took 1 base from V and 0 from J, leaving 4 bases between them. Here the CDR3 DNA reads TGTGCCACCAGCAGAGCGGGCTCTGGAAACACCATATATTTT. Translation gives CATSRAGSGNTIYF.

The V and J genes are TRBV2 and TRBJ1-5, with a tentative D call TRBD1 (6 bases). V lost 5 bases, J lost 7 bases, and 12 bases lay in between. The CDR3 contains 13 residues. The germline V gene encodes CDR1 SNHLY and CDR2 FYNNEI. CDR3 coding DNA: TGTGCCAGCAGTTTACAGGGCGGGCAGCCCCAGCATTTT. It codes for CASSLQGGQPQHF.